This TCR beta chain originates from a study of T-cell memory formation after mild COVID-19. In regard to this clonotype: The germline gene is not matched at one end of the junction; a read error may be the cause.

There are 14 residues in the CDR3. Germline V lookup: CDR1 SGHAT, CDR2 FQNNGV. TCRdb fed the 5' RACE reads into MiXCR, producing one record per CDR3 protein. The repertoire includes just over 200,000 distinct CDR3 sequences, more than 8% of them detected once, and around 3.4% sits in the top ten. This chain uses TRBV11-2 with TRBJ2-1; D is undetermined. The sample comprised PBMCs or a T cell subset sorted from them (not recorded which). The clonotype originates from a man between 18 and 29 years old who had mild COVID-19 (a few samples of this study predate the infection). Cell type and time point are not known. This chain's CDR3 is CASSQQDSDNEQFF. For the CDR3, the DNA is TGTGCCAGCAGCCAGCAAGACTCCGACAATGAGCAGTTCTTC. The full variable domain, with the rest looked up from reference TRBV11-2 and TRBJ2-1, is EAGVAQSPRYKIIEKRQSVAFWCNPISGHATLYWYQQILGQGPKLLIQFQNNGVVDDSQLPKDRFSAERLKGVDSTLKIQPAKLEDSAVYLCASSQQDSDNEQFFGPGTRLTVL.